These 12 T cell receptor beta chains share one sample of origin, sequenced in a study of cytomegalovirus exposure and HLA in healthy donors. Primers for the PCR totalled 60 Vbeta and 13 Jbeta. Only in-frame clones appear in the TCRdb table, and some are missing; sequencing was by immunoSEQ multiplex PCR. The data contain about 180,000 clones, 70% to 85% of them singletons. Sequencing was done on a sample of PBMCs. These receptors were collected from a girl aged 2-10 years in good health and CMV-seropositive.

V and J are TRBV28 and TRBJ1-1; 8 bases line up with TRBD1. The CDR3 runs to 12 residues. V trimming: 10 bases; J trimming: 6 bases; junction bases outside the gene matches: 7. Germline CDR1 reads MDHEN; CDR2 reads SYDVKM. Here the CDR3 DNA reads TGTGCCACGCGGACAGGGACCCCTGAAGCTTTCTTT. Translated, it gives CATRTGTPEAFF.

The DNA of the CDR3 is TGCAGCATAGGAGGGGGCGTTCGGTACGAGCAGTACTTC. It encodes CSIGGGVRYEQYF. The rearrangement joins TRBV29-1 to TRBJ2-7, with TRBD1 as a possible D gene (7 bases). V dropped 8 bases and J dropped 4 bases, with 18 bases sitting between them. Germline assignment: CDR1 SQVTM and CDR2 ANQGSEA. The CDR3 has 13 residues.

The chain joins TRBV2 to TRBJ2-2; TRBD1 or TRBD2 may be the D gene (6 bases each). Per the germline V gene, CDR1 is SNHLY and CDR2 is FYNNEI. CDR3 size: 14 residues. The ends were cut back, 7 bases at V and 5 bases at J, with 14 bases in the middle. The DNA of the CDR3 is TGTGCCAGCAATGAGGGGGGTTTGACCGGGGAGCTGTTTTTT. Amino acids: CASNEGGLTGELFF.

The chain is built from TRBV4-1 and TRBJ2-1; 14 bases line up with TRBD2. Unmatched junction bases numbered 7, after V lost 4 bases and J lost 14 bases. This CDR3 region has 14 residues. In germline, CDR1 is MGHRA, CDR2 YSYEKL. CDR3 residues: CASSPKGLAGDKFF. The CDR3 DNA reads TGCGCCAGCAGCCCGAAGGGACTAGCGGGAGATAAGTTCTTC.

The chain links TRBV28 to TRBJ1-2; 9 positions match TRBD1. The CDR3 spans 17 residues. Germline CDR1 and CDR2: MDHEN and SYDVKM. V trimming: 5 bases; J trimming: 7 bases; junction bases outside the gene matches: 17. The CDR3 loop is CASSPWFRDRDGTGYTF. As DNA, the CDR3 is TGTGCCAGCAGTCCCTGGTTCCGGGACAGGGACGGTACTGGCTACACCTTC.

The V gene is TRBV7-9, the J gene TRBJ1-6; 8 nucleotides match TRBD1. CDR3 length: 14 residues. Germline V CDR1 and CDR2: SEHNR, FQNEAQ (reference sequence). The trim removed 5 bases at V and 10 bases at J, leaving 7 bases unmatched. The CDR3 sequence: CASSLDRGESPLHF. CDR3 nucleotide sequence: TGTGCCAGCAGCCTAGACAGGGGAGAATCACCCCTCCACTTT.

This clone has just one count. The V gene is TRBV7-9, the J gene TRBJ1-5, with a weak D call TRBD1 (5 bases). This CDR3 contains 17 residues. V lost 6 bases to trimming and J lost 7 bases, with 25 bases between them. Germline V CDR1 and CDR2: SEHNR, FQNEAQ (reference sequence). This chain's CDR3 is CASSLEVGAGKVQPQHF. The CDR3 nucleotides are TGTGCCAGCAGTCTAGAGGTCGGCGCAGGGAAGGTGCAGCCCCAGCATTTT.

The CDR3 loop reads CASSSTLAGGTNEQFF. The CDR3 nucleotides read TGTGCCAGCTCATCCACCCTAGCGGGGGGAACTAATGAGCAGTTCTTC. The rearrangement joins TRBV18 to TRBJ2-1, with TRBD2 matching over 11 bases. In germline, CDR1 is KGHSH, CDR2 LQKENI. The CDR3 totals 16 residues. The ends lost 5 bases at V and 7 bases at J; junction bases unmatched: 10.

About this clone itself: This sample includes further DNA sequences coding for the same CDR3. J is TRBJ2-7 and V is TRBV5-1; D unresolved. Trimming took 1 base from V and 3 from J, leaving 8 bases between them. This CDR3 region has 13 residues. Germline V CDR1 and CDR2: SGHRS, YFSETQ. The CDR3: CASSLTTGYEQYF. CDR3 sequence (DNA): TGCGCCAGCAGCTTGACGACGGGCTACGAGCAGTACTTC. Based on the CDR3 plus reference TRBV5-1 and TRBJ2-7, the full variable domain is KAGVTQTPRYLIKTRGQQVTLSCSPISGHRSVSWYQQTPGQGLQFLFEYFSETQRNKGNFPGRFSGRQFSNSRSEMNVSTLELGDSALYLCASSLTTGYEQYFGPGTRLTVT.

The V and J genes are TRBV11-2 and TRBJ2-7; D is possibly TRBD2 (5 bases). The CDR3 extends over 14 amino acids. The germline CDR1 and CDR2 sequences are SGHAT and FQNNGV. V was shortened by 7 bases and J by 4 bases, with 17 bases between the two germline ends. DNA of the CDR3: TGTGCCAGCAACAGAGGGCTAGTTGGGTACGAGCAGTACTTC. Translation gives CASNRGLVGYEQYF.

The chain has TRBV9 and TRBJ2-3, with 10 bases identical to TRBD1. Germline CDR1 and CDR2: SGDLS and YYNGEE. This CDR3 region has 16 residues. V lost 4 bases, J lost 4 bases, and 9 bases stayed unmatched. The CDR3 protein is CASSSPGQGPADTQYF. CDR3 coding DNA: TGTGCCAGCAGCTCACCGGGACAGGGGCCAGCAGATACGCAGTATTTT. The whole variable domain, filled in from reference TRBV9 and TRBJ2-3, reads DSGVTQTPKHLITATGQRVTLRCSPRSGDLSVYWYQQSLDQGLQFLIQYYNGEERAKGNILERFSAQQFPDLHSELNLSSLELGDSALYFCASSSPGQGPADTQYFGPGTRLTVL.

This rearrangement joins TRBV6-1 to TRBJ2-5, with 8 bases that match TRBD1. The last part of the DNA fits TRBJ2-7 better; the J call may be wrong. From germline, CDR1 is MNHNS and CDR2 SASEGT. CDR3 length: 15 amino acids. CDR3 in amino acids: CASSRAGQGAYEQYF. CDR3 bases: TGTGCCAGCAGTAGGGCAGGACAGGGAGCCTACGAGCAGTACTTC.